This T cell receptor (beta chain) is drawn from a study of shared clonotypes between healthy human individuals. The CDR3 is 17 amino acids. In germline, CDR1 is ENHRY, CDR2 SYGVKD. Trimming at V came to 6 bases and at J to 7 bases, leaving 17 bases not matched to a gene. Assay used: immunoSEQ multiplex PCR; TCRdb lists only in-frame clones, some missing. The table records about 610,000 clones, approximately 97% of them present only once. This TCR came from a woman in her thirties in good health. Source material: naive CD4+ T cells sorted from blood. As to subset: CD45RA+ positively selected. The rearrangement uses TRBV10-3 and TRBJ2-1; 8 bases are a match to TRBD2. CDR3 region: CAISELKAGVGSNEQFF. CDR3 DNA: TGTGCCATCAGCGAACTAAAAGCGGGAGTAGGTTCGAATGAGCAGTTCTTC.